These 28 T cell receptor beta chains came from one sample sequenced in a study of T-cell memory formation after mild COVID-19. Each CDR3 protein gets one entry after TCRdb re-called the 5' RACE reads with MiXCR. The sample holds about 410,000 distinct CDR3 sequences, roughly 18% seen once. Sequencing input: PBMCs or a T cell subset sorted from them (not recorded which). These receptors originate from a man aged 18 to 29 who had mild COVID-19 (a few samples of this study predate the infection). Cell type and time point are not known.

The rearrangement links TRBV7-9 to TRBJ1-1, with D unclear. Deletions cut 7 bases from V and 1 base from J, with 13 bases between. The CDR3 runs 14 residues. In germline, CDR1 is SEHNR, CDR2 FQNEAQ (reference sequence). The CDR3 region has the DNA TGTGCCAGCACCCATGGGCAGAAGAACACTGAAGCTTTCTTT. This codes for CASTHGQKNTEAFF.

This clonotype was picked up a small number of times. V gene TRBV13 combines with J gene TRBJ1-3; the D gene is possibly TRBD1 (6 bases). This CDR3 has 16 amino acids. V lost 3 bases and J 0 bases, leaving 12 bases between the germline ends. Per germline, CDR1 PRHDT and CDR2 FYEKMQ (reference sequence). The CDR3 loop reads CASSLVRGISGNTIYF. The CDR3 DNA follows: TGTGCCAGCAGCTTGGTCAGGGGAATCTCTGGAAACACCATATATTTT. Complete variable domain (other parts from reference TRBV13 and TRBJ1-3): AAGVIQSPRHLIKEKRETATLKCYPIPRHDTVYWYQQGPGQDPQFLISFYEKMQSDKGSIPDRFSAQQFSDYHSELNMSSLELGDSALYFCASSLVRGISGNTIYFGEGSWLTVV.

This chain joins TRBV6-2 or TRBV6-3 and TRBJ2-1; D is possibly TRBD1 (6 bases). The CDR3 has 14 amino acids. Trimming shortened V by 7 bases and J by 0 bases, and 10 bases separated the two germline ends. Germline CDR1 MNHEY, CDR2 SVGEGT. CDR3 sequence reads: CASKGQSSYNEQFF. The CDR3 nucleotides read TGTGCCAGCAAAGGACAGAGCTCCTACAATGAGCAGTTCTTC.

This clonotype has only a few counts. The DNA for the CDR3 is TGTGCCAGCGGACTAGAGTACTACAATGAGCAGTTCTTC. Its protein is CASGLEYYNEQFF. The chain joins TRBV27 to TRBJ2-1; 7 bases align to TRBD2. Germline V gene data show CDR1 as MNHEY and CDR2 as SMNVEV (reference sequence). The CDR3 extends over 13 amino acids. Germline trimming cut 8 bases from V and 3 bases from J; bases unmatched to any gene: 4.

J is TRBJ1-2 and V is TRBV4-2; D remains unclear. This CDR3 has 12 amino acids. CDR1 is LGHNA and CDR2 is YNFKEQ in the germline V gene. V was pared by 1 base and J by 8 bases, with 8 bases between. This chain's CDR3 is CASSQAGGGYTF. DNA for the CDR3: TGTGCCAGCAGCCAAGCAGGTGGCGGCTACACCTTC.

V and J are TRBV12-3 or TRBV12-4 and TRBJ2-1; no reliable D call. Trimming took 7 bases from V and 4 from J, leaving 8 bases between them. This CDR3 comprises 12 residues. The CDR3 is CASKGSYNEQFF. The CDR3 DNA sequence: TGTGCCAGCAAGGGTTCATACAATGAGCAGTTCTTC.

This clonotype was observed a few times. The chain couples TRBV7-2 to TRBJ1-1, with D possibly matching TRBD1 (6 bases). The CDR3 runs to 13 residues. Germline V gene data show CDR1 as SGHTA and CDR2 as FQGNSA. Trimming shortened V by 2 bases and J by 3 bases, and 7 bases separated the two germline ends. CDR3 nucleotide sequence: TGTGCCAGCAGCTTACGACAGGACACTGAAGCTTTCTTT. Protein: CASSLRQDTEAFF.

This clonotype was picked up a small number of times. The V and J genes are TRBV28 and TRBJ1-2; D is unclear. This CDR3 has 16 residues. With 3 bases removed from V and 1 base from J, the gap between germline ends came to 15 bases. Per the germline V gene, CDR1 is MDHEN and CDR2 is SYDVKM. CDR3 DNA sequence: TGTGCCAGCAGTTTGAGAAGTGGGCTACTTAACTATGGCTACACCTTC. Residues: CASSLRSGLLNYGYTF.

This clonotype was picked up many times. In DNA, the CDR3 is TGCAGTGTAGGGTCCCCCCAGCGGGGCTCCCGAGGGACCCAGTACTTC. Encoded protein: CSVGSPQRGSRGTQYF. The chain recombines TRBV20-1 with TRBJ2-5; TRBD2 agrees at 7 bases. This CDR3 contains 16 residues. The trim removed 7 bases at V and 7 bases at J, leaving 21 bases unmatched. CDR1 and CDR2 from the germline V gene are DFQATT and SNEGSKA (reference sequence).

The CDR3 loop reads CASSALGEETQYF. CDR3 in DNA: TGTGCCAGCAGTGCTTTGGGGGAAGAGACCCAGTACTTC. The genes are TRBV6-2 or TRBV6-3 and TRBJ2-5, with D perhaps given as TRBD1 or TRBD2 (5 bases each). The CDR3 spans 13 residues. V was clipped by 5 bases and J by 3 bases, with 10 bases between them. Germline loops: CDR1 MNHEY, CDR2 SVGEGT.

Ten or more counts support this clonotype. This sequence joins TRBV2 and TRBJ2-6, with D hard to call. Per germline, CDR1 SNHLY and CDR2 FYNNEI. V gave up 2 bases and J gave up 2 bases, with 7 bases separating them. The CDR3 has 15 residues. The CDR3 DNA is TGTGCCAGCAGTGAATCGGACGCTGGGGCCAACGTCCTGACTTTC. This translates into CASSESDAGANVLTF.

This chain joins TRBV5-1 and TRBJ2-5; the D gene is possibly TRBD1 (5 bases). CDR1 is SGHRS, CDR2 YFSETQ, per germline. The ends were cut back, 8 bases at V and 9 bases at J, with 20 bases in the middle. CDR3 length: 13 residues. In DNA, the CDR3 is TGCGCCAGTTACAGGACCTCGGCCGAGGCCCAGTACTTC. It specifies CASYRTSAEAQYF.

The chain joins TRBV29-1 to TRBJ2-7, with D possibly matching TRBD1 (5 bases). V was pared by 0 bases and J by 2 bases, with 14 bases between. There are 15 residues in the CDR3. Germline CDR1 SQVTM, CDR2 ANQGSEA. For the CDR3, the DNA is TGCAGCGTTGAAGAGGGCAGGGTGCCCCCCTACGAGCAGTACTTC. Encoded protein: CSVEEGRVPPYEQYF.

V and J are TRBV5-1 and TRBJ1-2; 8 nucleotides agree with TRBD1. J gave up 1 base and V 3 bases, and 5 bases lay outside the gene matches. The CDR3 runs 15 residues. Germline CDR1 reads SGHRS; CDR2 reads YFSETQ. As DNA, the CDR3 is TGCGCCAGCAGCTCGGGACAGGCCTTTAACTATGGCTACACCTTC. Translation gives CASSSGQAFNYGYTF.

CDR3 nucleotide sequence: TGTGCCACCAGACCCGCCATTACAGGGGGCCGGGGCACTGAAGCTTTCTTT. Residues: CATRPAITGGRGTEAFF. V usage is TRBV15 and J usage is TRBJ1-1; 9 positions match TRBD1. Germline loops: CDR1 LNHNV, CDR2 YYDKDF (reference sequence). V was pared by 6 bases and J by 4 bases, with 15 bases of the junction left unmatched. The CDR3 consists of 17 residues.

There are many counts of this clonotype. V and J are TRBV24-1 and TRBJ2-3, with 8 bases lining up with TRBD1. The V gene end was trimmed by 10 bases and the J gene end by 4 bases; junction bases not matched to a gene: 9. From germline, CDR1 is KGHDR and CDR2 SFDVKD. The CDR3 is made up of 14 amino acids. DNA of the CDR3: TGTGCCACGTCGGAGGACAGGGTGTCAGATACGCAGTATTTT. As protein: CATSEDRVSDTQYF.

This clonotype was detected only a few times. The rearrangement links TRBV28 to TRBJ2-3; D unclear. The germline V and J ends were trimmed by 4 bases and 0 bases, with 5 bases remaining between them. CDR1 is MDHEN, CDR2 SYDVKM, per germline. This CDR3 is built from 13 residues. The CDR3 nucleotides read TGTGCCAGCAGTTGGTTCAGCACAGATACGCAGTATTTT. This encodes CASSWFSTDTQYF.

CDR3 nucleotide sequence: TGTGCCAGCAGCATTGACGGTGAGCAGTTCTTC. Translation: CASSIDGEQFF. V is TRBV7-3 and J is TRBJ2-1; no firm D call. V was trimmed by 5 bases and J by 9 bases, leaving 8 bases between them. This CDR3 has 11 amino acids. Germline V gene data show CDR1 as SGHTA and CDR2 as FQGTGA. Using reference TRBV7-3 and TRBJ2-1 for the parts outside the CDR3, the full variable domain is GAGVSQTPSNKVTEKGKYVELRCDPISGHTALYWYRQSLGQGPEFLIYFQGTGAADDSGLPNDRFFAVRPEGSVSTLKIQRTERGDSAVYLCASSIDGEQFFGPGTRLTVL.

The chain carries TRBV7-3 and TRBJ1-2; D may be TRBD1 (5 bases). V was shortened by 5 bases and J by 2 bases, with 15 bases between the two germline ends. The germline V gene has CDR1 SGHTA and CDR2 FQGTGA. The CDR3 loop spans 15 amino acids. The DNA for the CDR3 is TGTGCCAGCAGCCCCGGGGGTGGAACCAACTATGGCTACACCTTC. Its translation: CASSPGGGTNYGYTF.

This clonotype came up a few times. The chain combines TRBV28 with TRBJ2-7; D call uncertain. Germline loops: CDR1 MDHEN, CDR2 SYDVKM. The CDR3 has 13 amino acids. The V gene lost 5 bases and the J gene lost 4 bases, with 12 bases spanning the gap. CDR3 loop: CASSLSDGYEQYF. CDR3 coding DNA: TGTGCCAGCAGTCTCTCGGACGGATACGAGCAGTACTTC.

The table lists this clonotype with many counts. The J gene is TRBJ1-5, the V gene TRBV6-6; D is undetermined. Germline assignment: CDR1 MNHNY and CDR2 SVGAGI (reference sequence). This CDR3 has 16 residues. Trimming stripped 2 bases from V and 2 bases from J, with 13 bases between. The CDR3 DNA follows: TGTGCCAGCAGTTACATCCGGGGTCTACGCAATCAGCCCCAGCATTTT. Translated: CASSYIRGLRNQPQHF.

The gene calls are TRBV5-1 and TRBJ1-2, with TRBD1 as a possible D gene (5 bases). CDR1 SGHRS and CDR2 YFSETQ come from the germline V gene. CDR3 length equals 15 residues. V was shortened by 4 bases and J by 8 bases, with 21 bases between the two germline ends. The CDR3 DNA follows: TGCGCCAGCAGCGAGCCCGCTACAGGTTCGGGCGGCTACACCTTC. Its translation is CASSEPATGSGGYTF.

This clonotype has just a few counts. The genes are TRBV6-5 and TRBJ1-3, with 9 bases matching TRBD1. From germline, CDR1 is MNHEY and CDR2 SVGAGI. CDR3 size: 15 residues. V dropped 8 bases and J dropped 3; count of bases not matched to a gene: 8. The CDR3 protein is CASGNTGGSGNTIYF. The CDR3 bases are TGTGCCAGCGGAAATACAGGGGGCAGTGGAAACACCATATATTTT.

This clonotype has more than one count but fewer than ten. This chain links TRBV4-3 with TRBJ2-2; no definite D call. V dropped 0 bases and J dropped 1 base, with 6 bases sitting between them. CDR3 length equals 15 residues. CDR1 LGHNA and CDR2 YSLEER come from the germline V gene. CDR3 sequence: CASSQDRLNTGELFF. The CDR3 region has the DNA TGCGCCAGCAGCCAAGATAGGCTGAACACCGGGGAGCTGTTTTTT.

This clonotype was found a few times. CDR3 bases: TGTGCCAGCAGCCAAGCTGTGACCGGTTATCAGAATGAGCAGTTCTTC. Translation: CASSQAVTGYQNEQFF. This chain links TRBV4-2 with TRBJ2-1, with D unclear. Trimming cost V 1 base and J 7 bases, with 17 bases left between them. The germline V gene has CDR1 LGHNA and CDR2 YNFKEQ. CDR3 length: 16 residues.

This clonotype was recorded a few times. The chain links TRBV6-2 or TRBV6-3 to TRBJ2-7; a weak D match, TRBD1 (5 bases). Looked up from germline, CDR1 is MNHEY and CDR2 is SVGEGT. This CDR3 is 16 amino acids long. The V end was cut by 2 bases, the J end by 2 bases, with 16 bases between. Here the CDR3 DNA reads TGTGCCAGCAGTTACCCCCTTGTGGGGCTACCCTACGAGCAGTACTTC. It specifies CASSYPLVGLPYEQYF.

J is TRBJ1-2 and V is TRBV5-6, with unresolved D. V lost 5 bases and J lost 7, with 12 bases in between. The CDR3 extends over 12 amino acids. The germline V gene has CDR1 SGHDT and CDR2 YYEEEE. The DNA of the CDR3 is TGTGCCAGCAGATCCGGACTGCTTGGCTACACCTTC. Protein: CASRSGLLGYTF.

The CDR3 DNA follows: TGTGCCAGCAGTGAAAGTGAGGGGCAGGGCGACAATGAGCAGTTCTTC. Its protein product is CASSESEGQGDNEQFF. The chain recombines TRBV6-4 with TRBJ2-1; either TRBD1 or TRBD2 may fit D (5 bases each). From germline, CDR1 is MRHNA and CDR2 SNTAGT. Between the trimmed V and J ends, which lost 3 bases and 5 bases, there was a span of 17 bases. CDR3 length: 16 residues.